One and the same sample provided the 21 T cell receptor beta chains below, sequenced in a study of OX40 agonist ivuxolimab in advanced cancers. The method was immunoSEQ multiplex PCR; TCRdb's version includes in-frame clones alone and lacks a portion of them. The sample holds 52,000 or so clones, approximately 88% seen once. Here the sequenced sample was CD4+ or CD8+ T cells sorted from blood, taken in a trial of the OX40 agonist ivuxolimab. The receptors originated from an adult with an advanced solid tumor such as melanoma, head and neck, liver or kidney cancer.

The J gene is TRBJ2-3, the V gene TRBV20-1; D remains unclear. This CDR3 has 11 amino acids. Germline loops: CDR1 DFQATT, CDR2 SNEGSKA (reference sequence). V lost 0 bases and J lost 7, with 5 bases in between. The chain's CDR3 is CSAREGNTQYF. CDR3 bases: TGCAGTGCTAGAGAGGGGAATACGCAGTATTTT.

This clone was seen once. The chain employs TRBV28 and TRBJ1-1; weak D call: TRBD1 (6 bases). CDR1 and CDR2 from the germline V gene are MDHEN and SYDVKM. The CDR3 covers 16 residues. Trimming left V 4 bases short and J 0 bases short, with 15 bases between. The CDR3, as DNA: TGTGCCAGCAGTTGGGTAGGGTCAGGGGTGAACACTGAAGCTTTCTTT. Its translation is CASSWVGSGVNTEAFF.

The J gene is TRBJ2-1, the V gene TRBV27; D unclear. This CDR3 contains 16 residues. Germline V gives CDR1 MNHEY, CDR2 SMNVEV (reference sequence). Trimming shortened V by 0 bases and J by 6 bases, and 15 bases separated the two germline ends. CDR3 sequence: CASSLSSYRPTNEQFF. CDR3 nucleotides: TGTGCCAGCAGTTTATCGAGTTACAGACCAACCAATGAGCAGTTCTTC.

The CDR3 loop is CASSLVGHTEAFF. CDR3 DNA sequence: TGTGCCAGCAGTTTAGTGGGGCACACTGAAGCTTTCTTT. The chain has TRBV27 and TRBJ1-1, with D perhaps matching TRBD1 (5 bases). CDR1 and CDR2 (germline): MNHEY, SMNVEV (reference sequence). This CDR3 has 13 amino acids. V shed 2 bases and J shed 3 bases, with 7 bases lying between them.

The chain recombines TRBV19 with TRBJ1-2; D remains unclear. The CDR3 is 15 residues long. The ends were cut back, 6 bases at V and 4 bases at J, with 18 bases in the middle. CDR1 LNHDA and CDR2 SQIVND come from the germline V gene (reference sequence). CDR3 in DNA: TGTGCCAGTAGCCCTGGAACTCCCGCCGGCTATGGCTACACCTTC. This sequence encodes CASSPGTPAGYGYTF. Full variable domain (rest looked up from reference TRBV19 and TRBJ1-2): DGGITQSPKYLFRKEGQNVTLSCEQNLNHDAMYWYRQDPGQGLRLIYYSQIVNDFQKGDIAEGYSVSREKKESFPLTVTSAQKNPTAFYLCASSPGTPAGYGYTFGSGTRLTVV.

The CDR3 DNA reads TGTGCCAGTAGTATAGATCTGGAAACAGCAGAGCGCTACACCTTC. Protein sequence: CASSIDLETAERYTF. The chain links TRBV19 to TRBJ1-2; D ambiguous. Germline values: CDR1 LNHDA, CDR2 SQIVND (reference sequence). There are 15 residues in the CDR3. V was shortened by 0 bases and J by 9 bases, with 17 bases between the two germline ends. The full variable domain, in which reference TRBV19 and TRBJ1-2 provide the parts outside the CDR3, is DGGITQSPKYLFRKEGQNVTLSCEQNLNHDAMYWYRQDPGQGLRLIYYSQIVNDFQKGDIAEGYSVSREKKESFPLTVTSAQKNPTAFYLCASSIDLETAERYTFGSGTRLTVV.

CDR3 coding DNA: TGTGCCAGCAGCTTAGTGGTGTCCGGCAACACCATATATTTT. Residues: CASSLVVSGNTIYF. The chain recombines TRBV7-6 with TRBJ1-3; unclear D gene. The CDR3 consists of 14 residues. CDR1 and CDR2 (germline): SGHVS, FNYEAQ. V shed 1 base and J shed 7 bases, with 11 bases lying between them.

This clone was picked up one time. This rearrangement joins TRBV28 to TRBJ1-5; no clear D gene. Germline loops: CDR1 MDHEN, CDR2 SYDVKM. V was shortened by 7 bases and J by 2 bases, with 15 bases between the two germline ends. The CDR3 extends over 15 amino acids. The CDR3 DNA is TGTGCCAGCACCAAAGGGAATTTCGGCAATCAGCCCCAGCATTTT. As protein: CASTKGNFGNQPQHF.

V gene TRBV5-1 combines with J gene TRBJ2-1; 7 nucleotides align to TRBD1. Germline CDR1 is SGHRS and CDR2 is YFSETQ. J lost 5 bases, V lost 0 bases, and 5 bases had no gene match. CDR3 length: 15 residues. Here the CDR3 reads CASSLENTGDNEQFF. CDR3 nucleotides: TGCGCCAGCAGCTTGGAAAACACAGGGGACAATGAGCAGTTCTTC.

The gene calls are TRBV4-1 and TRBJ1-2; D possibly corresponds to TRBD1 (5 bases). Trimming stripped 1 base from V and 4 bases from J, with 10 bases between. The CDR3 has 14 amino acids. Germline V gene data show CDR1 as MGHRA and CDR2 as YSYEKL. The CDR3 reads CASSQGRGSYGYTF. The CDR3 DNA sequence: TGCGCCAGCAGCCAAGGCCGGGGCTCCTATGGCTACACCTTC.

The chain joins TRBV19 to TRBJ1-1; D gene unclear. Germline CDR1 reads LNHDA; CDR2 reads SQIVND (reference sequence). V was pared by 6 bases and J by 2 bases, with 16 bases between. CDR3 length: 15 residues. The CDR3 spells CASSPVFAENTEAFF. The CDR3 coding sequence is TGTGCCAGTAGCCCCGTTTTTGCAGAAAACACTGAAGCTTTCTTT.

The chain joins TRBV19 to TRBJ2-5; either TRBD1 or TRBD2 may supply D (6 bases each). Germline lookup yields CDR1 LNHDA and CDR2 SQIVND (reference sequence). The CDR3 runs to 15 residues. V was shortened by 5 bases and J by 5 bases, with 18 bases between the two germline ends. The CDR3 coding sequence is TGTGCCAGTAGTGAGGCCGACAGGAGGGAGGAGACCCAGTACTTC. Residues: CASSEADRREETQYF. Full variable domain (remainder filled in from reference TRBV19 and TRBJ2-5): DGGITQSPKYLFRKEGQNVTLSCEQNLNHDAMYWYRQDPGQGLRLIYYSQIVNDFQKGDIAEGYSVSREKKESFPLTVTSAQKNPTAFYLCASSEADRREETQYFGPGTRLLVL.

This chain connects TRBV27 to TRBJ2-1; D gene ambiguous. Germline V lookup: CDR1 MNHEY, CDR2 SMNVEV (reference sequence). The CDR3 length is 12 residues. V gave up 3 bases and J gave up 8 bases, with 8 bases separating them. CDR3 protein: CASSFIGDEQFF. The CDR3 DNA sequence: TGTGCCAGCAGTTTTATTGGCGATGAGCAGTTCTTC.

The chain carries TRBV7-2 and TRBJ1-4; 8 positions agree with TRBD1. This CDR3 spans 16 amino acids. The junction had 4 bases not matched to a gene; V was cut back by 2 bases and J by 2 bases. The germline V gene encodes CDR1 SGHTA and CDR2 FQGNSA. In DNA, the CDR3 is TGTGCCAGCAGCTTATTACAGGGGGACACTAATGAAAAACTGTTTTTT. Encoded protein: CASSLLQGDTNEKLFF.

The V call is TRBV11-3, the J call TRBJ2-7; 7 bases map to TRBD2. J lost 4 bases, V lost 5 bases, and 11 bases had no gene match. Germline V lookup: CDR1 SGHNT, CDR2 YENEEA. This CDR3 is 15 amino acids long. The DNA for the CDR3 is TGTGCCAGCAGCGCGTCTAGCGGCCTCGGTTACGAGCAGTACTTC. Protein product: CASSASSGLGYEQYF.

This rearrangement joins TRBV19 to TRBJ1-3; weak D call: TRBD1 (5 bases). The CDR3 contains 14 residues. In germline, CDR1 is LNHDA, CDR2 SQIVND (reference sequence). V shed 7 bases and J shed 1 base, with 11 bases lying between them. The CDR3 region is CASNLGTSGNTIYF. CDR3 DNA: TGTGCCAGTAACCTTGGGACGTCTGGAAACACCATATATTTT.

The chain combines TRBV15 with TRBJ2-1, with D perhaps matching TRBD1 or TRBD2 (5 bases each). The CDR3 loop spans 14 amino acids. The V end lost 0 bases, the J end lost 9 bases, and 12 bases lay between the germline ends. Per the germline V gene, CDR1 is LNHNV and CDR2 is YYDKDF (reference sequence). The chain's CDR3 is CATSRELLGPEQFF. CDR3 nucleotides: TGTGCCACCAGCAGAGAGTTGTTGGGACCTGAGCAGTTCTTC.

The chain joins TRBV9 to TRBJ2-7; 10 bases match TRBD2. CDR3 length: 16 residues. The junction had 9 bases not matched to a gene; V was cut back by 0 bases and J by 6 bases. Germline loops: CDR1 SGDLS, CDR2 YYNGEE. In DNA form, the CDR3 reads TGTGCCAGCAGCGTAGGAGGGCTAGCGGGAGCTCCCGAGCAGTACTTC. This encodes CASSVGGLAGAPEQYF.

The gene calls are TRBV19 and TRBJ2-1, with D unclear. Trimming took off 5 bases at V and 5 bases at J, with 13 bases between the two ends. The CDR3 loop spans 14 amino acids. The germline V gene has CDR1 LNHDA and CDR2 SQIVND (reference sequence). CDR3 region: CASSSFLGHNEQFF. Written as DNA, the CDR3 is TGTGCCAGTAGTTCCTTTCTGGGTCACAATGAGCAGTTCTTC.

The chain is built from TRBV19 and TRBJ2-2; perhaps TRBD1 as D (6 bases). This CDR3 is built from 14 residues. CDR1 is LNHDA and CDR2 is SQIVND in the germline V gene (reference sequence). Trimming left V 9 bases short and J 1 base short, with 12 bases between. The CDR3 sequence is CASLPGQNTGELFF. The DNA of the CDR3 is TGTGCCAGCCTTCCGGGACAGAACACCGGGGAGCTGTTTTTT.

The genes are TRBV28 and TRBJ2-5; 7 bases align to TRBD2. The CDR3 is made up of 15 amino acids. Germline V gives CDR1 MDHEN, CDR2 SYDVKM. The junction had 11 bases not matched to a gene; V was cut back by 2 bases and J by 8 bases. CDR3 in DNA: TGTGCCAGCAGTTTAAGGGCTAGCGGTATGATAACCCAGTACTTC. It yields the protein CASSLRASGMITQYF.